One and the same sample provided the 5 T cell receptor beta chains below, sequenced in a study of blood T cell repertoires in COVID-19 (TCRdb year 2020). The protocol used for the library was the immunoSEQ multiplex PCR assay. TCRdb provides this immuneACCESS table in a form limited to in-frame rearrangements. Some clones are lacking; in checked studies, under half of them reflect an unresolved V gene, and why the rest are absent is not known. The sample table shows about 480,000 clones, and 80% to 90% are seen once. Of the sample, roughly 0.9% is held by the ten largest clones. The sample comprised peripheral blood. The source is a man younger than 35 with COVID-19, enrolled during active disease.

The CDR3 sequence: CASSIGGGDGYTF. Here the CDR3 DNA reads TGTGCCAGTAGTATAGGGGGGGGCGATGGCTACACCTTC. The chain recombines TRBV19 with TRBJ1-2, with TRBD1 as a possible D gene (6 bases). The germline CDR1 and CDR2 sequences are LNHDA and SQIVND (reference sequence). V gave up 1 base and J gave up 6 bases, with 9 bases separating them. CDR3 length: 13 amino acids. Variable domain in full (rest from reference TRBV19 and TRBJ1-2): DGGITQSPKYLFRKEGQNVTLSCEQNLNHDAMYWYRQDPGQGLRLIYYSQIVNDFQKGDIAEGYSVSREKKESFPLTVTSAQKNPTAFYLCASSIGGGDGYTFGSGTRLTVV.

V is TRBV6-5 and J is TRBJ1-1; 7 positions match TRBD1. J gave up 7 bases and V 6 bases, and 14 bases lay outside the gene matches. The CDR3 length is 15 residues. Germline loops: CDR1 MNHEY, CDR2 SVGAGI. Here the CDR3 DNA reads TGTGCCAGCAGAGGGCAAAACAGGGGCCAAAGTGAAGCTTTCTTT. Its translation: CASRGQNRGQSEAFF.

The chain has TRBV25-1 and TRBJ2-2; TRBD1 is a possible D gene (6 bases). Trimming took off 3 bases at V and 4 bases at J, with 9 bases between the two ends. CDR3 size: 14 residues. Germline CDR1 reads MGHDK; CDR2 reads SYGVNS. CDR3 DNA: TGTGCCAGCAGTGAGACAGGAAGCACCGGGGAGCTGTTTTTT. Its translation: CASSETGSTGELFF.

On this clone: Other nucleotide sequences in the sample specify the same CDR3. The chain employs TRBV4-1 and TRBJ2-3; 10 positions agree with TRBD2. J was trimmed by 1 base and V by 6 bases; bases with no gene match: 7. Germline CDR1 and CDR2: MGHRA and YSYEKL. The CDR3 contains 16 residues. CDR3 DNA: TGCGCCAGCAGTCTGTCCGGGACTAGCGGCACAGATACGCAGTATTTT. This sequence encodes CASSLSGTSGTDTQYF.

This chain links TRBV28 with TRBJ2-6; D is ambiguous. The germline V gene has CDR1 MDHEN and CDR2 SYDVKM. Trimming stripped 3 bases from V and 0 bases from J, with 9 bases between. The CDR3 sequence is 16 residues long. The CDR3 region is CASSLGSYSGANVLTF. For the CDR3, the DNA is TGTGCCAGCAGTTTGGGCAGCTACTCTGGGGCCAACGTCCTGACTTTC.